The 6 T cell receptor beta chains below come from one sample, sequenced in a study of T cells in Graves' hyperthyroidism and ophthalmopathy (dated by TCRdb to the late 2010s). Receptor amplification or capture employed multiplex PCR. Sequencing instrument: Illumina HiSeq 2000. TCR beta CDR3 regions were amplified from RNA transcripts. The TCR CDR3 was subjected to a first round of RT-PCR using the HTBI primer set and the Qiagen OneStep RT-PCR kit. The public sequencing data were trimmed at Q25 with fastp and processed into clonotypes with MiXCR by TCRdb, which kept only in-frame beta chains. Each entry is one CDR3 protein sequence, shown with its most common DNA and genes. This sample gives approximately 510,000 distinct CDR3 sequences in total; 46% of them show up just once. The ten largest account for about two fifths of the sample. Material: peripheral blood or thyroid tissue (not recorded which). Every receptor here comes from an adult woman with Graves' disease, either hyperthyroidism or ophthalmopathy (not recorded which).

The gene calls are TRBV7-9 and TRBJ2-7, with D possibly being TRBD1 or TRBD2 (5 bases each). Germline V gene data show CDR1 as SEHNR and CDR2 as FQNEAQ (reference sequence). V lost 1 base and J lost 1, with 17 bases in between. The CDR3 length is 17 residues. The chain's CDR3 is CASSLVHLLGVSYEQYF. The CDR3 DNA reads as TGTGCCAGCAGCTTAGTGCACCTCTTGGGGGTGTCCTACGAGCAGTACTTC.

This chain links TRBV5-1 with TRBJ1-4; tentative D call: TRBD1 (5 bases). V shed 3 bases and J shed 6 bases, with 18 bases lying between them. Germline CDR1 is SGHRS and CDR2 is YFSETQ. This CDR3 is built from 16 residues. CDR3 bases: TGCGCCAGCAGCTCCGACGGAGTGACAGTAGATGAAAAACTGTTTTTT. It is translated as CASSSDGVTVDEKLFF. The variable domain in full, completed from reference TRBV5-1 and TRBJ1-4, reads KAGVTQTPRYLIKTRGQQVTLSCSPISGHRSVSWYQQTPGQGLQFLFEYFSETQRNKGNFPGRFSGRQFSNSRSEMNVSTLELGDSALYLCASSSDGVTVDEKLFFGSGTQLSVL.

V and J are TRBV20-1 and TRBJ2-7; 9 positions match TRBD2. The germline CDR1 and CDR2 sequences are DFQATT and SNEGSKA (reference sequence). This CDR3 spans 15 amino acids. The V and J ends lost 5 bases and 3 bases, in that order; junction bases with no gene match: 11. The CDR3: CSAGGSGSRLYEQYF. Written as DNA, the CDR3 is TGCAGTGCTGGGGGTAGCGGGAGCCGACTCTACGAGCAGTACTTC.

This chain links TRBV11-2 with TRBJ2-7; D is possibly TRBD1 (6 bases). Trimming stripped 3 bases from V and 3 bases from J, with 15 bases between. From germline, CDR1 is SGHAT and CDR2 FQNNGV. The CDR3 contains 15 residues. In DNA form, the CDR3 reads TGTGCCAGCAGCTTCAACACAGGGAAGATCTACGAGCAGTACTTC. Translation gives CASSFNTGKIYEQYF. The variable domain in full, with the rest retrieved from reference TRBV11-2 and TRBJ2-7, is EAGVAQSPRYKIIEKRQSVAFWCNPISGHATLYWYQQILGQGPKLLIQFQNNGVVDDSQLPKDRFSAERLKGVDSTLKIQPAKLEDSAVYLCASSFNTGKIYEQYFGPGTRLTVT.

The chain carries TRBV10-3 and TRBJ2-6, with D perhaps given as TRBD1 or TRBD2 (5 bases each). Trimming took 10 bases from V and 2 from J, leaving 9 bases between them. This CDR3 region has 13 residues. Looked up from germline, CDR1 is ENHRY and CDR2 is SYGVKD. The CDR3 loop reads CATLGAGANVLTF. For the CDR3, the DNA is TGTGCCACCCTGGGGGCTGGGGCCAACGTCCTGACTTTC.

The rearrangement joins TRBV13 to TRBJ2-5; D ambiguous. V was pared by 4 bases and J by 2 bases, with 11 bases between. Germline V gives CDR1 PRHDT, CDR2 FYEKMQ (reference sequence). This CDR3 has 14 residues. The CDR3 is CASSSPRQQETQYF. The CDR3 region has the DNA TGTGCCAGCAGCTCCCCACGACAACAAGAGACCCAGTACTTC.